This T cell receptor (beta chain) appears in the sequencing data of a study of shared clonotypes between healthy human individuals. There are 17 residues in the CDR3. The germline CDR1 and CDR2 sequences are GTSNPN and SVGIG (reference sequence). V shed 3 bases and J 4 bases; nucleotides not matched to a gene: 14. Here immunoSEQ multiplex PCR was the method, and the copy in TCRdb shows in-frame clones only, minus some. The sample lists more than 2 million clones, approximately 94% seen once, with 0.1% to 0.15% in the top ten. The rearrangement joins TRBV30 to TRBJ1-5; 8 nucleotides match TRBD1. Specimen: naive CD4+ T cells sorted from blood. As for subset: CD45RA+ positively selected. The sequence was collected from a man between 18 and 29 years old in good health. CDR3 protein: CAWREGDRPRGNQPQHF. The CDR3 nucleotides read TGTGCCTGGAGGGAGGGGGACAGGCCTCGGGGAAATCAGCCCCAGCATTTT.